The clone carrying this T cell receptor (beta chain) has just one count. This entry comes from a study of blood T cell repertoires in COVID-19. On the study more broadly: Some COVID-19 samples were acute and others convalescent; all came from the United States, Italy and Spain.

TCRdb's table, derived via immunoSEQ multiplex PCR, lists solely in-frame clones and lacks some. The repertoire holds 300,000 or so clones, with more than 85% as singletons. V was clipped by 0 bases and J by 2 bases, with 12 bases between them. CDR1 and CDR2 from the germline V gene are SGDLS and YYNGEE. This CDR3 comprises 16 residues. This TCR was recovered from a woman under 40 who had recovered from COVID-19. Material for sequencing was PBMCs or T cells enriched from blood (not recorded which). This chain joins TRBV9 and TRBJ2-1, with unresolved D. The CDR3 here is CASSVDPNRAYNEQFF. The CDR3 nucleotides read TGTGCCAGCAGCGTAGATCCAAACAGAGCCTACAATGAGCAGTTCTTC.